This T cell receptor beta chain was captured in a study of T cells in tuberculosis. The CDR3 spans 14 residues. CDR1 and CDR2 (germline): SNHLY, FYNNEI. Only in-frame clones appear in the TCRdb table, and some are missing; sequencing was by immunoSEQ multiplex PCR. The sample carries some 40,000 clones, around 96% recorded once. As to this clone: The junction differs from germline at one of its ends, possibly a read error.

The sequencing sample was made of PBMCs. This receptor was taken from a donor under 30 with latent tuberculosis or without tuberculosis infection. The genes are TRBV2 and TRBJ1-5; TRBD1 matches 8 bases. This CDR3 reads CASETGTGNPPQHF. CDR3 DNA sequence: TGTGCCAGCGAGACCGGGACAGGTAATCCGCCCCAGCATTTT.